The sequence of this T cell receptor beta chain was determined in a study of blood T cell repertoires in COVID-19. Across the study: T cells, B-cell-depleted T cells, or PBMCs supplied cDNA or gDNA.

This CDR3 has 17 amino acids. Trimming removed 1 base from V and 1 base from J, with 16 bases in between. Germline V lookup: CDR1 SGHRS, CDR2 YFSETQ. Profiling relied on immunoSEQ multiplex PCR, and the TCRdb table lists in-frame clones only, not all of them. Here the sample spans around 310,000 clones, about nine tenths being singletons. What was sequenced was PBMCs or T cells enriched from blood (not recorded which). This sequence joins TRBV5-1 and TRBJ2-3; TRBD1 might be the D (6 bases). The TCR sequence derives from a woman aged 25 to 39 who had recovered from COVID-19. CDR3 amino acids: CASSLNYRESRTDTQYF. CDR3 in DNA: TGCGCCAGCAGCTTGAATTACAGGGAGTCTCGCACAGATACGCAGTATTTT.